One sample yielded the 29 T cell receptor beta chains listed below, sequenced in a study of cytomegalovirus exposure and HLA in healthy donors. PCR amplification relied on 60 Vbeta primers (plus 13 Jbeta primers). Sequenced by immunoSEQ multiplex PCR; TCRdb stores in-frame clones only, minus some. Of some 200,000 clones listed, 70% to 80% are singletons. The sequenced material came from PBMCs. The source of these receptors is a girl aged 10-17 years in good health and CMV-seropositive.

V gene TRBV9 combines with J gene TRBJ2-1, with a weak D call TRBD2 (5 bases). CDR3 length: 19 amino acids. Between the trimmed V and J ends, which lost 0 bases and 0 bases, there was a span of 19 bases. The germline CDR1 and CDR2 sequences are SGDLS and YYNGEE. In DNA, the CDR3 is TGTGCCAGCAGCGTAGACCAGCGGTCCGGCGGCAGCTCCTACAATGAGCAGTTCTTC. Protein product: CASSVDQRSGGSSYNEQFF.

The rearrangement links TRBV7-9 to TRBJ2-5, with TRBD1 matching over 8 bases. Per the germline V gene, CDR1 is SEHNR and CDR2 is FQNEAQ (reference sequence). The CDR3 totals 13 residues. V dropped 5 bases and J dropped 5; count of bases not matched to a gene: 4. The CDR3 DNA reads TGTGCCAGCAGCCCTCGGACAGGGGAGACCCAGTACTTC. It translates to CASSPRTGETQYF.

In this sample, this clone turned up once. The genes are TRBV19 and TRBJ2-7; 9 bases match TRBD2. Germline trimming cut 6 bases from V and 7 bases from J; bases unmatched to any gene: 13. Germline V gives CDR1 LNHDA, CDR2 SQIVND (reference sequence). CDR3 length: 15 amino acids. This CDR3 reads CASRDTGLASLEQYF. CDR3 in DNA: TGTGCCAGTAGAGACACAGGACTAGCGAGTTTGGAGCAGTACTTC.

The V call is TRBV7-9, the J call TRBJ1-2, with D hard to call. The germline V gene encodes CDR1 SEHNR and CDR2 FQNEAQ (reference sequence). CDR3 size: 15 residues. V gave up 3 bases and J gave up 4 bases, with 15 bases separating them. CDR3 nucleotide sequence: TGTGCCAGCAGCTTGGGCCCCGCAGGATCCTATGGCTACACCTTC. It specifies CASSLGPAGSYGYTF.

The chain couples TRBV7-2 to TRBJ2-5; D gene unclear. CDR3 size: 17 residues. Looked up from germline, CDR1 is SGHTA and CDR2 is FQGNSA. Deletions cut 6 bases from V and 2 bases from J, with 22 bases between. The CDR3 is CASRPPRIHLEQETQYF. CDR3 in DNA: TGTGCCAGCAGACCCCCGAGGATACATCTCGAACAAGAGACCCAGTACTTC.

V is TRBV11-3 and J is TRBJ1-1; 9 bases line up with TRBD1. From germline, CDR1 is SGHNT and CDR2 YENEEA. V shed 1 base and J 4 bases; nucleotides not matched to a gene: 7. The CDR3 loop spans 16 amino acids. The CDR3, as DNA: TGTGCCAGCAGCTTAGGAACAGGGGGCGCCGGCACTGAAGCTTTCTTT. Translating it yields CASSLGTGGAGTEAFF.

A few counts support this clone. V gene TRBV5-4 combines with J gene TRBJ1-3, with a weak D call TRBD1 (5 bases). CDR1 and CDR2 (germline): SGHNT, YYREEE (reference sequence). The CDR3 is made up of 15 amino acids. The ends were cut back, 6 bases at V and 1 base at J, with 14 bases in the middle. The CDR3 region has the DNA TGTGCCAGCACCGGGGGAGGGTCGTCTGGAAACACCATATATTTT. It encodes CASTGGGSSGNTIYF.

This clone appeared a few times. This chain links TRBV5-6 with TRBJ1-3, with TRBD1 matching over 8 bases. Germline CDR1 SGHDT, CDR2 YYEEEE. The CDR3 spans 15 residues. Unmatched junction bases numbered 6, after V lost 4 bases and J lost 3 bases. The CDR3 DNA is TGTGCCAGCAGCAGTAGGACAGGGTATGGAAACACCATATATTTT. Translation: CASSSRTGYGNTIYF.

V and J are TRBV30 and TRBJ2-3, with 9 nucleotides matching TRBD2. The V and J ends lost 1 base and 2 bases, in that order; junction bases with no gene match: 1. The germline V gene encodes CDR1 GTSNPN and CDR2 SVGIG (reference sequence). The CDR3 length is 14 residues. CDR3 in amino acids: CAWSGLAVTDTQYF. The CDR3 DNA follows: TGTGCCTGGAGTGGACTAGCGGTCACAGATACGCAGTATTTT.

The chain joins TRBV7-9 to TRBJ1-5; possibly TRBD1 for D (6 bases). The V end lost 2 bases, the J end lost 6 bases, and 17 bases lay between the germline ends. Germline V gene data show CDR1 as SEHNR and CDR2 as FQNEAQ (reference sequence). CDR3 size: 16 residues. Here the CDR3 DNA reads TGTGCCAGCAGCTTACAGGGCGGACAGTTCCCTCAGCCCCAGCATTTT. This encodes CASSLQGGQFPQPQHF. Combining the CDR3 with reference TRBV7-9 and TRBJ1-5 gives the whole variable domain DTGVSQNPRHKITKRGQNVTFRCDPISEHNRLYWYRQTLGQGPEFLTYFQNEAQLEKSRLLSDRFSAERPKGSFSTLEIQRTEQGDSAMYLCASSLQGGQFPQPQHFGDGTRLSIL.

This chain joins TRBV19 and TRBJ1-5; maybe TRBD1 (5 bases). The germline gives CDR1 LNHDA, CDR2 SQIVND (reference sequence). CDR3 length equals 16 residues. The germline V and J ends were trimmed by 3 bases and 0 bases, with 12 bases remaining between them. The DNA of the CDR3 is TGTGCCAGTAGTATCGGGGGGACTTATAGCAATCAGCCCCAGCATTTT. Amino acid sequence: CASSIGGTYSNQPQHF.

This clone was counted a single time. The V gene is TRBV7-2, the J gene TRBJ2-2; D unclear. The ends were cut back, 5 bases at V and 7 bases at J, with 11 bases in the middle. The V gene's germline CDR1 is SGHTA and CDR2 FQGNSA. The CDR3 is made up of 13 amino acids. In DNA, the CDR3 is TGTGCCAGCAGCCCCGAGCCGTACGGGGAGCTGTTTTTT. Encoded protein: CASSPEPYGELFF.

The chain couples TRBV19 to TRBJ1-6; D is unclear. Germline CDR1 is LNHDA and CDR2 is SQIVND (reference sequence). The V and J ends lost 4 bases and 10 bases respectively, with 8 bases between them. This CDR3 is built from 12 residues. The CDR3 sequence: CASSRSRSPLHF. The CDR3 DNA is TGTGCCAGTAGTAGGTCGCGATCACCCCTCCACTTT.

This chain uses TRBV18 with TRBJ1-3; D gene ambiguous. CDR1 is KGHSH, CDR2 LQKENI, per germline. The CDR3 is made up of 18 amino acids. Between the trimmed V and J ends, which lost 0 bases and 0 bases, there was a span of 15 bases. The CDR3 is CASSPPSRAPFSGNTIYF. The CDR3 coding sequence is TGTGCCAGCTCACCACCATCGAGAGCCCCGTTCTCTGGAAACACCATATATTTT.

This clone occurred a few times. The CDR3, as DNA: TGTGCCAGCAGCTTAGTTCCTCCCGACTTCACAGATACGCAGTATTTT. Its translation: CASSLVPPDFTDTQYF. V usage is TRBV7-8 and J usage is TRBJ2-3; D gene unclear. Germline V CDR1 and CDR2: SGHVS, FQNEAQ. There are 16 residues in the CDR3. V lost 1 base and J lost 2, with 13 bases in between.

This clone showed up just once. This chain connects TRBV21-1 to TRBJ2-3; the table calls TRBD1, which could not be checked here. TRBV21-1 is a pseudogene. This CDR3 region has 15 residues. CDR3 sequence reads: CASTQGGPSTDTQYF. For the CDR3, the DNA is TGTGCCAGCACCCAGGGGGGTCCTAGCACAGATACGCAGTATTTT.

The rearrangement links TRBV7-9 to TRBJ1-5; D might be TRBD1 (5 bases). The CDR3 consists of 14 residues. CDR1 and CDR2 (germline): SEHNR, FQNEAQ (reference sequence). Trimming pared 4 bases from V and 4 bases from J, leaving 11 bases between. In nucleotides, the CDR3 is TGTGCCAGCAGCTCCCAGGGTGTTAATCAGCCCCAGCATTTT. Encoded protein: CASSSQGVNQPQHF.

CDR3 region: CASSLVAGRSNQPQHF. DNA for the CDR3: TGTGCCAGCAGCTTAGTAGCAGGGAGGAGCAATCAGCCCCAGCATTTT. The chain is built from TRBV7-9 and TRBJ1-5; tentatively, D is TRBD1 (5 bases). V was trimmed by 1 base and J by 1 base, leaving 11 bases between them. This CDR3 comprises 16 residues. The germline CDR1 and CDR2 sequences are SEHNR and FQNEAQ (reference sequence). The entire variable domain, with the rest obtained from reference TRBV7-9 and TRBJ1-5, is as follows: DTGVSQNPRHKITKRGQNVTFRCDPISEHNRLYWYRQTLGQGPEFLTYFQNEAQLEKSRLLSDRFSAERPKGSFSTLEIQRTEQGDSAMYLCASSLVAGRSNQPQHFGDGTRLSIL.

The V and J genes are TRBV25-1 and TRBJ1-4; D remains unclear. This CDR3 spans 17 amino acids. The V end was cut by 1 base, the J end by 0 bases, with 12 bases between. Looked up from germline, CDR1 is MGHDK and CDR2 is SYGVNS. CDR3 nucleotides: TGTGCCAGCAGTGAATCCCCCGGGAGGGCAACTAATGAAAAACTGTTTTTT. As protein: CASSESPGRATNEKLFF.

This chain joins TRBV19 and TRBJ1-5; D ambiguous. Trimming cost V 2 bases and J 0 bases, with 5 bases left between them. CDR1 and CDR2 (germline): LNHDA, SQIVND (reference sequence). The CDR3 covers 14 residues. In DNA, the CDR3 is TGTGCCAGTAGTATACAGGTTAGCAATCAGCCCCAGCATTTT. It translates to CASSIQVSNQPQHF.

This chain uses TRBV2 with TRBJ2-4; 9 positions match TRBD2. The J segment lost 7 bases and the V segment lost 4 bases, leaving 2 bases of the junction unmatched. CDR1 SNHLY and CDR2 FYNNEI come from the germline V gene. CDR3 length: 13 residues. The chain's CDR3 is CASSVAGVNIQYF. The DNA for the CDR3 is TGTGCCAGCAGTGTAGCGGGAGTGAACATTCAGTACTTC.

The chain links TRBV27 to TRBJ2-7; D perhaps matches TRBD2 (5 bases). Germline lookup yields CDR1 MNHEY and CDR2 SMNVEV (reference sequence). V was trimmed by 0 bases and J by 3 bases, leaving 12 bases between them. The CDR3 covers 15 residues. The CDR3 protein is CASSLSHPGSYEQYF. CDR3 nucleotide sequence: TGTGCCAGCAGTTTATCGCACCCGGGGAGCTACGAGCAGTACTTC.

The chain is built from TRBV10-2 and TRBJ1-1; no reliable D call. V was cut by 3 bases and J by 2 bases, with 4 bases left in between. CDR1 WSHSY and CDR2 SAAADI come from the germline V gene. The CDR3 consists of 12 residues. The CDR3 DNA sequence: TGCGCCAGCAGTGACAGAAACACTGAAGCTTTCTTT. Its translation is CASSDRNTEAFF.

The chain is built from TRBV7-2 and TRBJ1-1; possible D gene TRBD1, 6 bases. The V end was cut by 5 bases, the J end by 2 bases, with 21 bases between. The CDR3 runs to 17 residues. CDR1 is SGHTA, CDR2 FQGNSA, per germline. The CDR3 region is CASSPRGEGQPNTEAFF. The CDR3 region has the DNA TGTGCCAGCAGCCCTAGGGGGGAGGGACAACCAAACACTGAAGCTTTCTTT.

This clone was found once. This sequence joins TRBV10-3 and TRBJ1-5; tentatively, D is TRBD1 (6 bases). This CDR3 is built from 17 residues. Germline V gene lookup returns CDR1 ENHRY and CDR2 SYGVKD. V gave up 0 bases and J gave up 3 bases, with 15 bases separating them. The CDR3 DNA is TGTGCCATCAGTGAGTCGCCCGGCAGGGGCGTCAATCAGCCCCAGCATTTT. This sequence encodes CAISESPGRGVNQPQHF.

V usage is TRBV2 and J usage is TRBJ2-7; D may be TRBD1 (6 bases). The germline CDR1 and CDR2 sequences are SNHLY and FYNNEI. Between the trimmed V and J ends, which lost 9 bases and 5 bases, there was a span of 20 bases. The CDR3 has 14 amino acids. The CDR3 DNA sequence: TGTGCCAGTGAAGGGGGTTTACCCGTCCACGAGCAGTACTTC. It translates to CASEGGLPVHEQYF.

CDR3 residues: CASIPGLAGGPDTQYF. Written as DNA, the CDR3 is TGCGCCAGCATTCCGGGACTAGCGGGGGGGCCCGATACGCAGTATTTT. The gene calls are TRBV10-2 and TRBJ2-3; 16 bases are shared with TRBD2. The germline V gene has CDR1 WSHSY and CDR2 SAAADI. The CDR3 length is 16 residues. V lost 7 bases to trimming and J lost 6 bases; unmatched junction nucleotides: 7.

The rearrangement joins TRBV7-2 to TRBJ1-4, with TRBD1 matching over 7 bases. CDR1 SGHTA and CDR2 FQGNSA come from the germline V gene. The trim removed 0 bases at V and 4 bases at J, leaving 2 bases unmatched. The length of the CDR3 is 15 residues. The DNA of the CDR3 is TGTGCCAGCAGCTTAGCCACAGGGGTTAATGAAAAACTGTTTTTT. It codes for CASSLATGVNEKLFF.

The chain joins TRBV19 to TRBJ2-2; D unclear. Trimming left V 6 bases short and J 5 bases short, with 16 bases between. CDR1 and CDR2 from the germline V gene are LNHDA and SQIVND (reference sequence). The CDR3 is 15 residues long. The chain's CDR3 is CASRPAGSVTGELFF. The DNA of the CDR3 is TGTGCCAGTAGACCCGCAGGTTCGGTGACCGGGGAGCTGTTTTTT.